This T cell receptor beta chain was captured in a study of blood T cell repertoires in COVID-19. Whole-study context: The origin of the acute and convalescent COVID-19 samples was the United States, Italy and Spain.

CDR3 length: 18 amino acids. Germline V gene lookup returns CDR1 LGHNA and CDR2 YNFKEQ. The V gene lost 1 base and the J gene lost 3 bases, with 19 bases spanning the gap. Original processing methods: Amplification of reference gene primers was used by the study to estimate nucleated cell counts. The data were produced by immunoSEQ multiplex PCR, yet TCRdb's version contains in-frame clones alone and is incomplete. V and J calls and clone size are as listed in that table; D and trimming were resolved from the DNA. The repertoire includes under 100,000 clones, over 75% of them detected once, and about 18% sits in the top ten.

Material for sequencing was peripheral blood. This clonotype was obtained from a human donor in a cohort sampled during active COVID-19. The chain carries TRBV4-2 and TRBJ1-3; tentatively, D is TRBD1 (5 bases). In DNA, the CDR3 is TGTGCCAGCAGCCAAGGGCAGGGTCAAATCTCAGGTGGAAACACCATATATTTT. It translates to CASSQGQGQISGGNTIYF.